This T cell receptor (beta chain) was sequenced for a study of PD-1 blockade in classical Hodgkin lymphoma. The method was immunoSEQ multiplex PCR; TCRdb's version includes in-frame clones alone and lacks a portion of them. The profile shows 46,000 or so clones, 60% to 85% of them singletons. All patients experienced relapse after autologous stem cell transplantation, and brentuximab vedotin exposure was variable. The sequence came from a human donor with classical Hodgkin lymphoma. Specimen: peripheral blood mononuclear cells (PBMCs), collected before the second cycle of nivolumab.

In DNA, the CDR3 is TGTGCCAGCAGCCTTCGTGGGGGGGCCGGAAGGACAGATACGCAGTATTTT. Protein product: CASSLRGGAGRTDTQYF. The rearrangement uses TRBV7-9 and TRBJ2-3; the D gene is possibly TRBD2 (7 bases). The germline V and J ends were trimmed by 5 bases and 3 bases, with 21 bases remaining between them. The CDR3 has 17 amino acids. CDR1 is SEHNR and CDR2 is FQNEAQ in the germline V gene (reference sequence).